The 4 T cell receptor beta chains listed next were all sequenced from one sample in a study of blood T cell repertoires in COVID-19 (TCRdb year 2020). Library preparation used the immunoSEQ multiplex PCR assay. TCRdb holds this immuneACCESS table with in-frame rearrangements only. Some clones are missing; in checked studies, unresolved V genes explain under half, and the rest has no known cause. The sample yields a few hundred thousand clones; around 89% were counted once. The ten largest account for roughly 6.7% of the sample. Material for sequencing was peripheral blood. The receptors derive from a woman in her twenties or thirties with COVID-19, enrolled during active disease.

This sequence joins TRBV27 and TRBJ1-2; 9 nucleotides line up with TRBD1. The CDR3 spans 16 residues. The J segment lost 7 bases and the V segment lost 5 bases, leaving 14 bases of the junction unmatched. Germline V lookup: CDR1 MNHEY, CDR2 SMNVEV (reference sequence). The DNA for the CDR3 is TGTGCCAGCAGTCCACGCGGGACAGGGTCTTTCGCTGGCTACACCTTC. It translates to CASSPRGTGSFAGYTF.

DNA of the CDR3: TGTGCCAGCAGTTTAGGCGGAGCGATAACCTTC. Amino acids: CASSLGGAITF. The V and J genes are TRBV12-3 or TRBV12-4 and TRBJ1-2; D not resolved. The CDR3 spans 11 residues. V shed 1 base and J shed 14 bases, with 11 bases lying between them.

V is TRBV4-1 and J is TRBJ2-3; the match to TRBD2 covers 10 bases. Germline CDR1 and CDR2: MGHRA and YSYEKL. Germline trimming cut 2 bases from V and 8 bases from J; bases unmatched to any gene: 10. CDR3 length equals 16 residues. CDR3 sequence (DNA): TGCGCCAGCAGCCAATTCCTAGCGGGAGATCTGGGTACGCAGTATTTT. Amino acid sequence: CASSQFLAGDLGTQYF.

Here the CDR3 DNA reads TGTGCCAGCAGTCCCGGGACTAGCGGGGGGACCGGGGAGCTGTTTTTT. It yields the protein CASSPGTSGGTGELFF. The chain couples TRBV6-2 or TRBV6-3 to TRBJ2-2; 15 nucleotides align to TRBD2. The CDR3 has 16 amino acids. The germline V gene encodes CDR1 MNHEY and CDR2 SVGEGT. V trimming: 5 bases; J trimming: 5 bases; junction bases outside the gene matches: 3.